This T cell receptor beta chain was obtained from a study of blood T cell repertoires in COVID-19. Study information: Material from acute and convalescent COVID-19 was sourced from the United States, Italy and Spain.

Assay used: immunoSEQ multiplex PCR; TCRdb lists only in-frame clones, some missing. The profile shows under 300,000 clones, around 84% of them singletons. The V gene lost 0 bases and the J gene lost 4 bases, with 12 bases spanning the gap. Germline CDR1 LNHNV, CDR2 YYDKDF (reference sequence). The CDR3 extends over 15 amino acids. The chain employs TRBV15 and TRBJ1-2; unclear D gene. The sample comprised peripheral blood. This sequence was found in a woman between 18 and 29 years old with acute or convalescent COVID-19. Written as DNA, the CDR3 is TGTGCCACCAGCAGAGATCTAGGGAGGAGCTATGGCTACACCTTC. It is translated as CATSRDLGRSYGYTF.